This T cell receptor (beta chain) was found in a study of T cell changes during pregnancy in multiple sclerosis. TCRdb's copy holds only in-frame clones and misses some; the assay was immunoSEQ multiplex PCR. The sample includes about 50,000 clones, over 90% of them seen just once. The CDR3 is 14 residues long. CDR1 is MGHRA and CDR2 is YSYEKL in the germline V gene. V lost 3 bases to trimming and J lost 14 bases, with 19 bases between them. The table lists this clone with a few counts. The clonotype originates from a female donor in good health, enrolled as a control in a pregnancy study. The V call is TRBV4-1, the J call TRBJ1-4; a possible D gene is TRBD1 (5 bases). The sequences come from CD4+ T cells from peripheral blood mononuclear cells, collected after pregnancy. Here the CDR3 reads CASSQGTAFVRLFF. CDR3 coding DNA: TGCGCCAGCAGCCAGGGGACTGCTTTTGTTCGGCTGTTTTTT.